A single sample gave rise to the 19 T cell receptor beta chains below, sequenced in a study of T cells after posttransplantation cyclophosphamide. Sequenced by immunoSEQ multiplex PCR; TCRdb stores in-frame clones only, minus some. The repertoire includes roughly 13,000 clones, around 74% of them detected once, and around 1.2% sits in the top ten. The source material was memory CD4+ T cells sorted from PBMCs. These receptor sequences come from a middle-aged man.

In nucleotides, the CDR3 is TGTGCCAGCAGCTTAAGTGGATCGGGACAAATAGCTTTCTTT. It translates to CASSLSGSGQIAFF. V gene TRBV7-9 combines with J gene TRBJ1-1, with a tentative D call TRBD1 (6 bases). The CDR3 loop spans 14 amino acids. Germline loops: CDR1 SEHNR, CDR2 FQNEAQ (reference sequence). The ends were cut back, 2 bases at V and 10 bases at J, with 17 bases in the middle.

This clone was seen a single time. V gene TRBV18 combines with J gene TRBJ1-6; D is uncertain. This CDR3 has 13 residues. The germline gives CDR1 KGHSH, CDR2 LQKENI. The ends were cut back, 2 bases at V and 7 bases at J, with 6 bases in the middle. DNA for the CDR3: TGTGCCAGCTCACCAAACAGCAATTCACCCCTCCACTTT. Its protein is CASSPNSNSPLHF.

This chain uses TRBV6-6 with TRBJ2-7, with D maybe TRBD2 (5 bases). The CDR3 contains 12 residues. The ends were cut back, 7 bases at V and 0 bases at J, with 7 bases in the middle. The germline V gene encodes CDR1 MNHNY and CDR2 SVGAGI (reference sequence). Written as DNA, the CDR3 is TGTGCCAGCACCGGGGACTCCTACGAGCAGTACTTC. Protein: CASTGDSYEQYF.

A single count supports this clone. CDR3 sequence: CASSADRGWSDTQYF. The CDR3 region has the DNA TGTGCCAGCAGCGCCGACAGGGGGTGGTCGGATACGCAGTATTTT. This sequence joins TRBV5-6 and TRBJ2-3, with 9 bases aligning to TRBD1. The V gene's germline CDR1 is SGHDT and CDR2 YYEEEE. The CDR3 sequence is 15 residues long. V lost 4 bases and J lost 6; bases outside the gene matches: 9.

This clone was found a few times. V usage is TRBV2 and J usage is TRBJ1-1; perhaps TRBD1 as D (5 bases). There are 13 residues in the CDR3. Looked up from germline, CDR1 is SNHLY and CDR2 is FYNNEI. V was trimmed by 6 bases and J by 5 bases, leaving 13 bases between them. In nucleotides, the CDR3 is TGTGCCAGCAGCCTCGGGGGTGGTACTGAAGCTTTCTTT. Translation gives CASSLGGGTEAFF.

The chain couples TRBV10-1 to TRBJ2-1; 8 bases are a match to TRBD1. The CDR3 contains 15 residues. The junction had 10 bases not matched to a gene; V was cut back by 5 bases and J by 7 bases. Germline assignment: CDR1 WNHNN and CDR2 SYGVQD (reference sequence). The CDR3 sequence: CASSIRTGNRNEQFF. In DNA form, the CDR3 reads TGCGCCAGCAGTATTAGGACAGGGAACAGGAATGAGCAGTTCTTC.

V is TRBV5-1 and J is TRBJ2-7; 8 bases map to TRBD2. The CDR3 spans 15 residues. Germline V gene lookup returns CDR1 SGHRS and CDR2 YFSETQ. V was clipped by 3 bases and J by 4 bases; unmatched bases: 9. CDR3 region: CASSSTSVPPYEQYF. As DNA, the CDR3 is TGCGCCAGCAGCTCGACTAGCGTCCCTCCTTACGAGCAGTACTTC.

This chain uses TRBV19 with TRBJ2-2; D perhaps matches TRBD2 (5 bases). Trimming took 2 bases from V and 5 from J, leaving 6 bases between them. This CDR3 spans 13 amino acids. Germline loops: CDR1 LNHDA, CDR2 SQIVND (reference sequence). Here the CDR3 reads CASSISGTGELFF. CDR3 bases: TGTGCCAGTAGTATATCGGGGACCGGGGAGCTGTTTTTT.

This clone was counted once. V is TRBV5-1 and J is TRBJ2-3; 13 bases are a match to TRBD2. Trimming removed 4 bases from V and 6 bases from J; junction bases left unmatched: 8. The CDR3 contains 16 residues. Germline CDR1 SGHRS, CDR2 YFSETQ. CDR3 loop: CASSPGTSGNFDTQYF. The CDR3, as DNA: TGCGCCAGCAGCCCTGGGACTAGCGGGAATTTCGATACGCAGTATTTT.

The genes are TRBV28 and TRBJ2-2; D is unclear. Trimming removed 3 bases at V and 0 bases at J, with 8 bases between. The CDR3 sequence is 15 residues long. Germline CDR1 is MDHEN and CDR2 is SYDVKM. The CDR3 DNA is TGTGCCAGCAGTTTTGTTCGTTCGAACACCGGGGAGCTGTTTTTT. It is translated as CASSFVRSNTGELFF.

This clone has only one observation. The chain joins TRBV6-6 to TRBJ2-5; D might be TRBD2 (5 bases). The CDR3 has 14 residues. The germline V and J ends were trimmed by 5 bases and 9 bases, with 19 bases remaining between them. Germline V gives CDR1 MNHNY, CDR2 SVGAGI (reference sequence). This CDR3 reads CASSPIQTKSAQYF. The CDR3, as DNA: TGTGCCAGCAGTCCCATTCAGACTAAGAGCGCCCAGTACTTC.

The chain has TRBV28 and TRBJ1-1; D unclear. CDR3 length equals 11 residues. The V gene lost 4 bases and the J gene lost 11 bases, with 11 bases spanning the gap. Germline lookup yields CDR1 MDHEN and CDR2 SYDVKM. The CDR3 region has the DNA TGTGCCAGCAGTTCCATGAGGGCCGCTTTCTTT. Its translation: CASSSMRAAFF.

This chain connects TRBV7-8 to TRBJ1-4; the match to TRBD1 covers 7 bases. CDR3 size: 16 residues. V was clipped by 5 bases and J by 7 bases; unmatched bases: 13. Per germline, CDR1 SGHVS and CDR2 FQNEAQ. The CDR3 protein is CASSPRQGRSGEKLFF. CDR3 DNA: TGTGCCAGCAGCCCAAGACAGGGAAGGAGCGGTGAAAAACTGTTTTTT.

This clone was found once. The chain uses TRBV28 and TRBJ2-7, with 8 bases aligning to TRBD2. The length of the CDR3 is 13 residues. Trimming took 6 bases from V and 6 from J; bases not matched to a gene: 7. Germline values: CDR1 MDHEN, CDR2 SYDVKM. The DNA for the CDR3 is TGTGCCAGCAGATCAGGGGCGGGGGGCGAGCAGTACTTC. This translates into CASRSGAGGEQYF.

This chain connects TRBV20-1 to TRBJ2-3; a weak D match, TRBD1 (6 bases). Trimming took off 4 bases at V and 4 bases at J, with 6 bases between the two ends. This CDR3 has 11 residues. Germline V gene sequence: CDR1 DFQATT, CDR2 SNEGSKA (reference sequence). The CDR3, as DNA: TGCAGTGCTAAGGGGGCAGATACGCAGTATTTT. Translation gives CSAKGADTQYF.

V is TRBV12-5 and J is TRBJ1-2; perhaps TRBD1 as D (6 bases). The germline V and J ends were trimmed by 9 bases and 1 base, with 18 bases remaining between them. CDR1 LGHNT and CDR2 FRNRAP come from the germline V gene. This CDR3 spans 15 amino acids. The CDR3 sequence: CASRQTGVVNYGYTF. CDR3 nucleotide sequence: TGTGCTAGCCGCCAGACAGGTGTTGTTAACTATGGCTACACCTTC.

CDR3 sequence: CASSGRDRGRDEQYF. The CDR3, as DNA: TGTGCCAGCAGTGGCCGGGACAGGGGGCGAGACGAGCAGTACTTC. This rearrangement joins TRBV6-1 to TRBJ2-7, with 12 bases identical to TRBD1. This CDR3 spans 15 amino acids. V was pared by 4 bases and J by 5 bases, with 6 bases of the junction left unmatched. Germline lookup yields CDR1 MNHNS and CDR2 SASEGT.

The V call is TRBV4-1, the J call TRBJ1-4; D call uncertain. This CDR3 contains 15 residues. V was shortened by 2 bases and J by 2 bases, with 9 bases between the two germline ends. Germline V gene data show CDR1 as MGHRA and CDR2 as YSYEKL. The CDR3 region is CASSQFPRTNEKLFF. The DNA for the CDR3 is TGCGCCAGCAGCCAATTCCCCAGGACTAATGAAAAACTGTTTTTT.

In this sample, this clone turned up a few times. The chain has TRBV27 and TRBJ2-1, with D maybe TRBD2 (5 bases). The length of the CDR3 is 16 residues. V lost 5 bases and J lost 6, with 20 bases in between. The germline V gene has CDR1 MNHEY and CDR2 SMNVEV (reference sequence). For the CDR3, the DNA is TGTGCCAGCAGTCCCCGAGGGCCACACCGGGGCAATGAGCAGTTCTTC. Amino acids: CASSPRGPHRGNEQFF.